These 31 T cell receptor beta chains share one sample of origin, sequenced in a study of blood T cell repertoires in COVID-19. The method was immunoSEQ multiplex PCR; TCRdb's version includes in-frame clones alone and lacks a portion of them. The sample shows some 390,000 clones, 89% of them seen only once. Sequencing input: PBMCs or T cells enriched from blood (not recorded which). These receptor sequences come from a woman aged 25 to 39 who had recovered from COVID-19.

This chain uses TRBV6-5 with TRBJ2-2; TRBD1 agrees at 7 bases. CDR1 is MNHEY and CDR2 is SVGAGI in the germline V gene. CDR3 size: 14 residues. V lost 8 bases and J lost 0; bases outside the gene matches: 3. The CDR3 is CASPGTANTGELFF. CDR3 nucleotide sequence: TGTGCCAGCCCCGGGACAGCGAACACCGGGGAGCTGTTTTTT.

The rearrangement uses TRBV7-2 and TRBJ1-1; 7 bases map to TRBD1. V was clipped by 6 bases and J by 6 bases; unmatched bases: 10. The germline V gene has CDR1 SGHTA and CDR2 FQGNSA. This CDR3 contains 14 residues. CDR3 in amino acids: CASSQDRVSAEAFF. CDR3 sequence (DNA): TGTGCCAGCAGTCAAGACAGGGTCAGCGCTGAAGCTTTCTTT.

The chain recombines TRBV29-1 with TRBJ1-1, with D unresolved. V dropped 4 bases and J dropped 3 bases, with 9 bases sitting between them. Germline V gives CDR1 SQVTM, CDR2 ANQGSEA. The CDR3 is made up of 12 amino acids. The CDR3 DNA follows: TGCAGCGTTGGTTTCGGGGACACTGAAGCTTTCTTT. The encoded protein is CSVGFGDTEAFF.

The chain carries TRBV14 and TRBJ2-1, with D hard to call. Trimming left V 5 bases short and J 9 bases short, with 14 bases between. The CDR3 spans 13 residues. The germline V gene has CDR1 SGHDN and CDR2 FVKESK. In DNA, the CDR3 is TGTGCCAGCAGCTCGAGGATAGGTGGTGAGCAGTTCTTC. Its translation is CASSSRIGGEQFF.

The chain carries TRBV19 and TRBJ1-4; 10 bases match TRBD1. Trimming cost V 6 bases and J 7 bases; bases outside gene matches: 2. This CDR3 comprises 13 residues. Germline V gene sequence: CDR1 LNHDA, CDR2 SQIVND (reference sequence). CDR3 nucleotide sequence: TGTGCCAGTAGCGACAGGGGGCGTGAAAAACTGTTTTTT. Translation gives CASSDRGREKLFF.

The genes are TRBV5-5 and TRBJ1-1; 8 bases match TRBD1. The CDR3 runs to 13 residues. V shed 3 bases and J 5 bases; nucleotides not matched to a gene: 3. Germline lookup yields CDR1 SGHKS and CDR2 YYEKEE (reference sequence). The CDR3 sequence: CASSSQGATEAFF. The CDR3 DNA is TGTGCCAGCAGCTCCCAGGGGGCAACTGAAGCTTTCTTT. Full variable domain (remainder filled in from reference TRBV5-5 and TRBJ1-1): DAGVTQSPTHLIKTRGQQVTLRCSPISGHKSVSWYQQVLGQGPQFIFQYYEKEERGRGNFPDRFSARQFPNYSSELNVNALLLGDSALYLCASSSQGATEAFFGQGTRLTVV.

CDR3 sequence reads: CASSEGGATDTQYF. Written as DNA, the CDR3 is TGTGCCAGCAGTGAAGGAGGGGCCACAGATACGCAGTATTTT. This chain links TRBV25-1 with TRBJ2-3; D is perhaps TRBD2 (6 bases). Germline CDR1 MGHDK, CDR2 SYGVNS. CDR3 length: 14 amino acids. The V end was cut by 2 bases, the J end by 2 bases, with 8 bases between.

The chain is built from TRBV12-3 or TRBV12-4 and TRBJ1-1; no definite D call. Trimming shortened V by 5 bases and J by 6 bases, and 13 bases separated the two germline ends. The CDR3 has 13 residues. The CDR3 sequence is CASSPYGRAEAFF. As DNA, the CDR3 is TGTGCCAGCAGTCCCTACGGGAGGGCTGAAGCTTTCTTT.

This chain links TRBV3-1 (or the pseudogene TRBV3-2) with TRBJ1-6, with 8 bases fitting TRBD1. The CDR3 is 20 residues long. J was trimmed by 0 bases and V by 3 bases; bases with no gene match: 13. Germline CDR1 LGHDT, CDR2 YNNKEL (reference sequence). The CDR3 reads CASSHHGQGIWDSYNSPLHF. The CDR3 DNA follows: TGTGCCAGCAGCCACCACGGACAGGGTATTTGGGACTCCTATAATTCACCCCTCCACTTT.

The V call is TRBV4-3, the J call TRBJ2-1; 14 positions match TRBD2. J was trimmed by 0 bases and V by 1 base; bases with no gene match: 2. The CDR3 is 18 residues long. Germline values: CDR1 LGHNA, CDR2 YSLEER. Written as DNA, the CDR3 is TGCGCCAGCAGCCAAGGGACTAGCGGGGGGAACTCCTACAATGAGCAGTTCTTC. Translated, it gives CASSQGTSGGNSYNEQFF.

The gene calls are TRBV20-1 and TRBJ2-7; TRBD1 might be the D (5 bases). This CDR3 comprises 11 residues. V dropped 7 bases and J dropped 3 bases, with 10 bases sitting between them. The germline V gene encodes CDR1 DFQATT and CDR2 SNEGSKA (reference sequence). CDR3 protein: CSVGAHYEQYF. Written as DNA, the CDR3 is TGCAGTGTAGGGGCCCACTACGAGCAGTACTTC.

The CDR3 loop is CASSQGYGGSYNEQFF. The CDR3 nucleotides read TGTGCCAGCAGCCAAGGGTACGGGGGCTCCTACAATGAGCAGTTCTTC. J is TRBJ2-1 and V is TRBV3-1 (or the pseudogene TRBV3-2), with D perhaps TRBD2 (6 bases). The CDR3 contains 16 residues. The V and J ends lost 1 base and 0 bases respectively, with 10 bases between them. The germline V gene encodes CDR1 LGHDT and CDR2 YNNKEL (reference sequence).

This chain connects TRBV5-1 to TRBJ2-1; 13 positions agree with TRBD2. V trimming: 4 bases; J trimming: 6 bases; junction bases outside the gene matches: 4. The germline CDR1 and CDR2 sequences are SGHRS and YFSETQ. CDR3 size: 15 residues. This chain's CDR3 is CASSRLAGGFNEQFF. In nucleotides, the CDR3 is TGCGCCAGCAGCAGACTAGCGGGGGGTTTCAATGAGCAGTTCTTC.

The J gene is TRBJ2-1, the V gene TRBV11-3; 8 positions match TRBD2. The CDR3 loop spans 15 amino acids. Germline V CDR1 and CDR2: SGHNT, YENEEA. V was clipped by 5 bases and J by 9 bases; unmatched bases: 12. DNA of the CDR3: TGTGCCAGCAGCCCGGGGGGGGAGCAACCGGCTGAGCAGTTCTTC. This codes for CASSPGGEQPAEQFF.

The V and J genes are TRBV13 and TRBJ2-5; 8 bases line up with TRBD1. V shed 1 base and J 2 bases; nucleotides not matched to a gene: 3. The CDR3 is made up of 15 amino acids. Germline V lookup: CDR1 PRHDT, CDR2 FYEKMQ (reference sequence). CDR3 DNA: TGTGCCAGCAGCTTAGCCGGGACAGGACAAGAGACCCAGTACTTC. This encodes CASSLAGTGQETQYF.

The rearrangement uses TRBV27 and TRBJ1-2, with D perhaps matching TRBD1 (5 bases). The CDR3 contains 14 residues. Germline values: CDR1 MNHEY, CDR2 SMNVEV (reference sequence). V dropped 9 bases and J dropped 8 bases, with 22 bases sitting between them. The CDR3 DNA follows: TGTGCCAGTGGTGGGGCCAGAACCAACGGGGGCTACACCTTC. The encoded protein is CASGGARTNGGYTF.

The gene calls are TRBV18 and TRBJ2-2; TRBD2 agrees at 8 bases. The V segment lost 3 bases and the J segment 6 bases; nucleotides outside the gene matches: 6. This CDR3 contains 15 residues. Germline CDR1 KGHSH, CDR2 LQKENI. CDR3 sequence: CASSPPTTSAGELFF. DNA for the CDR3: TGTGCCAGCTCACCCCCCACGACTAGCGCCGGGGAGCTGTTTTTT.

This clone was seen a single time. The V and J genes are TRBV10-2 and TRBJ1-5, with unresolved D. Germline CDR1 is WSHSY and CDR2 is SAAADI. CDR3 length equals 15 residues. The V end was cut by 3 bases, the J end by 5 bases, with 14 bases between. CDR3 nucleotide sequence: TGCGCCAGCAGTGATTTAAGTGGAGTAGATCAGCCCCAGCATTTT. Its protein is CASSDLSGVDQPQHF.

The genes are TRBV7-2 and TRBJ1-3; D is perhaps TRBD1 (5 bases). The CDR3 runs to 13 residues. Per the germline V gene, CDR1 is SGHTA and CDR2 is FQGNSA. V lost 7 bases and J lost 0, with 7 bases in between. The CDR3: CASTGGSGNTIYF. The CDR3 nucleotides are TGTGCCAGCACCGGGGGCTCTGGAAACACCATATATTTT.

This sequence joins TRBV4-3 and TRBJ2-7; 9 bases are shared with TRBD1. V was clipped by 2 bases and J by 6 bases; unmatched bases: 5. The V gene's germline CDR1 is LGHNA and CDR2 YSLEER. This CDR3 is built from 14 residues. The CDR3 nucleotides are TGCGCCAGCAGCCAATCCGGGACAGGGATCGAGCAGTACTTC. It encodes CASSQSGTGIEQYF.

The chain is built from TRBV5-1 and TRBJ1-1, with TRBD1 matching over 9 bases. V gave up 2 bases and J gave up 8 bases; unmatched junction bases: 4. Germline V CDR1 and CDR2: SGHRS, YFSETQ. CDR3 size: 13 residues. For the CDR3, the DNA is TGCGCCAGCAGCTTCACAGGGGGCCGCGAAGCTTTCTTT. Residues: CASSFTGGREAFF. The variable domain in full, with the rest retrieved from reference TRBV5-1 and TRBJ1-1, is KAGVTQTPRYLIKTRGQQVTLSCSPISGHRSVSWYQQTPGQGLQFLFEYFSETQRNKGNFPGRFSGRQFSNSRSEMNVSTLELGDSALYLCASSFTGGREAFFGQGTRLTVV.

The V gene is TRBV27, the J gene TRBJ2-1; TRBD2 matches at 12 bases. From germline, CDR1 is MNHEY and CDR2 SMNVEV (reference sequence). The CDR3 sequence is 14 residues long. With V trimmed by 2 bases and J by 7 bases, 0 bases remained unmatched. The CDR3 DNA reads as TGTGCCAGCAGTTTAACTAGCGGGAGGAATGAGCAGTTCTTC. Protein: CASSLTSGRNEQFF.

The genes are TRBV2 and TRBJ1-3, with a tentative D call TRBD1 (5 bases). Germline CDR1 is SNHLY and CDR2 is FYNNEI. The CDR3 is 10 residues long. With 6 bases removed from V and 9 bases from J, the gap between germline ends came to 6 bases. The DNA for the CDR3 is TGTGCCAGCAGGGGGGGCACCATATATTTT. Translated: CASRGGTIYF.

V usage is TRBV11-3 and J usage is TRBJ2-3; D might be TRBD1 (6 bases). V gave up 5 bases and J gave up 12 bases, with 15 bases separating them. Germline values: CDR1 SGHNT, CDR2 YENEEA. The CDR3 length is 12 residues. The CDR3 DNA is TGTGCCAGCAGCCCGGGGCAGGGGTTTCAGTATTTT. It is translated as CASSPGQGFQYF.

This chain connects TRBV5-4 to TRBJ1-4, with TRBD1 identical over 7 bases. The CDR3 loop spans 14 amino acids. CDR1 and CDR2 from the germline V gene are SGHNT and YYREEE (reference sequence). J was trimmed by 8 bases and V by 1 base; bases with no gene match: 5. CDR3: CASSLQGGWEKLFF. CDR3 nucleotide sequence: TGTGCCAGCAGCTTGCAAGGGGGCTGGGAAAAACTGTTTTTT.

The chain uses TRBV10-3 and TRBJ2-7; a possible D gene is TRBD2 (6 bases). V was pared by 5 bases and J by 2 bases, with 10 bases between. The CDR3 totals 13 residues. Germline assignment: CDR1 ENHRY and CDR2 SYGVKD. The CDR3 protein is CAISSGGTYEQYF. For the CDR3, the DNA is TGTGCCATCAGTTCAGGCGGGACCTACGAGCAGTACTTC.

The J gene is TRBJ2-1, the V gene TRBV5-1; TRBD2 might be the D (5 bases). V lost 5 bases to trimming and J lost 3 bases, with 18 bases between them. CDR3 length equals 16 residues. Germline values: CDR1 SGHRS, CDR2 YFSETQ. The CDR3 DNA reads as TGCGCCAGCAGAGACGTTAGAGGGATGAACTACAATGAGCAGTTCTTC. As protein: CASRDVRGMNYNEQFF.

The V and J genes are TRBV6-1 and TRBJ2-5, with TRBD2 matching over 10 bases. V was pared by 3 bases and J by 5 bases, with 3 bases of the junction left unmatched. Per germline, CDR1 MNHNS and CDR2 SASEGT. There are 14 residues in the CDR3. CDR3 protein: CASSESGGAETQYF. In DNA, the CDR3 is TGTGCCAGCAGTGAGAGCGGGGGGGCCGAGACCCAGTACTTC.

The chain couples TRBV19 to TRBJ2-1; 14 bases agree with TRBD2. Germline-derived CDR1 and CDR2 are LNHDA and SQIVND (reference sequence). With V trimmed by 6 bases and J by 7 bases, 8 bases remained unmatched. The CDR3 contains 16 residues. CDR3 sequence: CASRPRLAGGSNEQFF. In nucleotides, the CDR3 is TGTGCCAGTAGGCCCAGACTAGCGGGGGGGTCAAATGAGCAGTTCTTC.

V and J are TRBV2 and TRBJ2-3; 11 positions match TRBD2. CDR1 and CDR2 from the germline V gene are SNHLY and FYNNEI. J gave up 0 bases and V 5 bases, and 13 bases lay outside the gene matches. The CDR3 consists of 19 residues. CDR3 nucleotide sequence: TGTGCCAGCAGTTCCTTCGGGCTAGCGGGGGGATATAGCACAGATACGCAGTATTTT. It encodes CASSSFGLAGGYSTDTQYF.

This rearrangement joins TRBV30 to TRBJ1-1, with 8 bases matching TRBD1. Germline V gene lookup returns CDR1 GTSNPN and CDR2 SVGIG (reference sequence). The CDR3 runs 12 residues. J gave up 6 bases and V 4 bases, and 4 bases lay outside the gene matches. Here the CDR3 reads CAWTTGGPEAFF. CDR3 coding DNA: TGTGCCTGGACAACAGGGGGGCCTGAAGCTTTCTTT.